These 22 T cell receptor beta chains came from one sample sequenced in a study of CXCR3-negative and CXCR3-positive naive CD8 T cells. All TRB cDNA libraries came from 5' RACE performed with UMI labels. TCRdb re-called the 5' RACE reads and catalogs CDR3 proteins one per entry, DNA excluded. The sample table sets out roughly 90,000 distinct CDR3 sequences. Sequencing was carried out using naive CXCR3- CD8+ T cells from blood. Regarding subset: CD45RO-CCR7+CD27+CD95- naive CD8+ T cells lacking CXCR3 (TNR3-). The receptors shown here come from a human donor in good health. Some clones in this sample may be carry-over from other donors' samples.

The rearrangement links TRBV7-8 to TRBJ2-2. The germline CDR1 and CDR2 sequences are SGHVS and FQNEAQ. The CDR3 covers 12 residues. CDR3 residues: CASSFGEGELFF.

CDR3 protein: CASAVALSSYEQYF. The rearrangement joins TRBV6-2 or TRBV6-3 to TRBJ2-7; TCRdb indicates TRBD2, and absent DNA this call remains unverified. CDR1 is MNHEY and CDR2 is SVGEGT in the germline V gene. The CDR3 extends over 14 amino acids.

The rearrangement joins TRBV5-1 to TRBJ2-3. CDR1 and CDR2 from the germline V gene are SGHRS and YFSETQ. The CDR3 sequence is 14 residues long. The CDR3 here is CASSDSRMGDTQYF. Complete variable domain (other parts from reference TRBV5-1 and TRBJ2-3): KAGVTQTPRYLIKTRGQQVTLSCSPISGHRSVSWYQQTPGQGLQFLFEYFSETQRNKGNFPGRFSGRQFSNSRSEMNVSTLELGDSALYLCASSDSRMGDTQYFGPGTRLTVL.

V gene TRBV28 combines with J gene TRBJ1-2. Germline V lookup: CDR1 MDHEN, CDR2 SYDVKM. The CDR3 extends over 14 amino acids. The CDR3 loop is CASSMGGQSYGYTF.

The rearrangement uses TRBV19 and TRBJ1-5. The CDR3 runs 18 residues. From germline, CDR1 is LNHDA and CDR2 SQIVND (reference sequence). The CDR3 reads CASSTAGPKYGYNQPQHF.

The genes are TRBV7-9 and TRBJ2-5; the TCRdb call, TRBD2, lacks DNA for checking. The CDR3 has 14 residues. Germline-derived CDR1 and CDR2 are SEHNR and FQNEAQ (reference sequence). The CDR3 region is CASSSGGGQETQYF. Using reference TRBV7-9 and TRBJ2-5 for the parts outside the CDR3, the full variable domain is DTGVSQNPRHKITKRGQNVTFRCDPISEHNRLYWYRQTLGQGPEFLTYFQNEAQLEKSRLLSDRFSAERPKGSFSTLEIQRTEQGDSAMYLCASSSGGGQETQYFGPGTRLLVL.

The chain has TRBV4-1 and TRBJ2-3; the TCRdb D gene call, TRBD2, has no DNA to confirm it. The CDR3 has 15 residues. Germline V gene lookup returns CDR1 MGHRA and CDR2 YSYEKL. CDR3 amino acids: CASSQLATETDTQYF.

The chain carries TRBV2 and TRBJ2-6. Germline assignment: CDR1 SNHLY and CDR2 FYNNEI. The CDR3 contains 15 residues. CDR3 protein: CASSEEGYGANVLTF.

The rearrangement links TRBV14 to TRBJ2-7. The CDR3 is 12 amino acids. CDR1 is SGHDN and CDR2 is FVKESK in the germline V gene. This CDR3 is CASSQPRHEQYF.

V is TRBV6-4 and J is TRBJ2-1; TCRdb designates TRBD2, a call that cannot be tested without DNA. The germline CDR1 and CDR2 sequences are MRHNA and SNTAGT. CDR3 length equals 14 residues. The CDR3 sequence: CASSVGGGYNEQFF.

This chain links TRBV29-1 with TRBJ1-1; TCRdb's D call of TRBD1 is untestable without DNA. The CDR3 spans 13 residues. Germline CDR1 reads SQVTM; CDR2 reads ANQGSEA. CDR3 amino acids: CSVEGSGGTEAFF. The variable domain in full, with the rest retrieved from reference TRBV29-1 and TRBJ1-1, is SAVISQKPSRDICQRGTSLTIQCQVDSQVTMMFWYRQQPGQSLTLIATANQGSEATYESGFVIDKFPISRPNLTFSTLTVSNMSPEDSSIYLCSVEGSGGTEAFFGQGTRLTVV.

V gene TRBV7-9 combines with J gene TRBJ2-1; lacking DNA, the TRBD2 call made by TCRdb goes unchecked. The CDR3 is 16 residues long. Germline CDR1 reads SEHNR; CDR2 reads FQNEAQ (reference sequence). The CDR3 loop reads CASSLASGRESYEQFF.

This CDR3 reads CASSYLTSSGGLSTDTQYF. The rearrangement links TRBV6-9 to TRBJ2-3; TCRdb's D call of TRBD2 is untestable without DNA. In germline, CDR1 is MNHGY, CDR2 SVAAGI. The CDR3 length is 19 residues.

This sequence joins TRBV7-9 and TRBJ2-3; TCRdb's D call, TRBD1, is unchecked because there is no DNA. CDR1 is SEHNR and CDR2 is FQNEAQ in the germline V gene (reference sequence). This CDR3 is built from 18 residues. CDR3 protein: CASSRLPRGRGHFDTQYF. Variable domain in full (rest from reference TRBV7-9 and TRBJ2-3): DTGVSQNPRHKITKRGQNVTFRCDPISEHNRLYWYRQTLGQGPEFLTYFQNEAQLEKSRLLSDRFSAERPKGSFSTLEIQRTEQGDSAMYLCASSRLPRGRGHFDTQYFGPGTRLTVL.

CDR3 amino acids: CASSLALVYNEQFF. The chain carries TRBV7-6 and TRBJ2-1. Germline values: CDR1 SGHVS, CDR2 FNYEAQ. The CDR3 runs to 14 residues.

The V and J genes are TRBV28 and TRBJ2-3. The CDR3 extends over 12 amino acids. Germline V CDR1 and CDR2: MDHEN, SYDVKM. The CDR3 sequence: CASSAGTDTQYF. Complete variable domain (other parts from reference TRBV28 and TRBJ2-3): DVKVTQSSRYLVKRTGEKVFLECVQDMDHENMFWYRQDPGLGLRLIYFSYDVKMKEKGDIPEGYSVSREKKERFSLILESASTNQTSMYLCASSAGTDTQYFGPGTRLTVL.

This chain connects TRBV29-1 to TRBJ1-2; TCRdb's D call of TRBD1 is untestable without DNA. The germline V gene encodes CDR1 SQVTM and CDR2 ANQGSEA. This CDR3 region has 14 residues. The CDR3 sequence is CSVGTLMTGGGYTF.

The CDR3: CASSETPHYSNQPQHF. The rearrangement uses TRBV2 and TRBJ1-5. There are 16 residues in the CDR3. Germline V gives CDR1 SNHLY, CDR2 FYNNEI.

The chain couples TRBV7-9 to TRBJ2-7; the TRBD1 assignment by TCRdb is unverifiable without DNA. Germline assignment: CDR1 SEHNR and CDR2 FQNEAQ (reference sequence). The CDR3 covers 14 residues. The CDR3 sequence: CASSSTEISYEQYF.

The rearrangement uses TRBV5-1 and TRBJ2-1. The CDR3 covers 13 residues. Germline-derived CDR1 and CDR2 are SGHRS and YFSETQ. The CDR3 region is CASGRDGYNEQFF.

The chain employs TRBV27 and TRBJ2-1. The CDR3 is made up of 15 amino acids. CDR1 and CDR2 from the germline V gene are MNHEY and SMNVEV (reference sequence). CDR3 residues: CASSLTQRNYNEQFF.

The chain combines TRBV5-1 with TRBJ1-2. There are 12 residues in the CDR3. Germline-derived CDR1 and CDR2 are SGHRS and YFSETQ. CDR3 residues: CASRMGNYGYTF.